Ten or more counts support the clone carrying this T cell receptor beta chain. V shed 6 bases and J shed 0 bases, with 10 bases lying between them. This CDR3 has 14 residues. This sample was taken from a study of early T cells in non-severe SARS-CoV-2 infection. Study-wide context: The study sequenced bulk RNA from unsorted whole blood, with chains unpaired.

TCRdb called the 5' RACE reads again in MiXCR, with one record for every CDR3 protein. The profile shows 25,000 to 30,000 distinct CDR3 sequences, 5% to 6.5% of them singletons. Sequenced: whole blood. The TCR sequence derives from an adult who was a healthcare worker with PCR-confirmed SARS-CoV-2 infection or an uninfected control (not recorded which). The genes are TRBV12-3 or TRBV12-4 and TRBJ2-3; a possible D gene is TRBD2 (6 bases). The CDR3 region has the DNA TGTGCCAGCAGCTGGAGGGCTAGCACAGATACGCAGTATTTT. It encodes CASSWRASTDTQYF.